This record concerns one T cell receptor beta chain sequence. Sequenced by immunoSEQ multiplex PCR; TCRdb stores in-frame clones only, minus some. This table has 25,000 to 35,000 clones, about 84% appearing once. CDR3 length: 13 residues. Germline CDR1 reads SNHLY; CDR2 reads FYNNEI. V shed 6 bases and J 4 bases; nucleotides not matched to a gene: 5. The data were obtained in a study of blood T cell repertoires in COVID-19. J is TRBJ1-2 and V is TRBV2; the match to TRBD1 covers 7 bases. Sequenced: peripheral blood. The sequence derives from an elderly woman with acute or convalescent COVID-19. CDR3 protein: CASRQGEIYGYTF. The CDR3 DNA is TGTGCCAGCAGGCAGGGGGAGATCTATGGCTACACCTTC.